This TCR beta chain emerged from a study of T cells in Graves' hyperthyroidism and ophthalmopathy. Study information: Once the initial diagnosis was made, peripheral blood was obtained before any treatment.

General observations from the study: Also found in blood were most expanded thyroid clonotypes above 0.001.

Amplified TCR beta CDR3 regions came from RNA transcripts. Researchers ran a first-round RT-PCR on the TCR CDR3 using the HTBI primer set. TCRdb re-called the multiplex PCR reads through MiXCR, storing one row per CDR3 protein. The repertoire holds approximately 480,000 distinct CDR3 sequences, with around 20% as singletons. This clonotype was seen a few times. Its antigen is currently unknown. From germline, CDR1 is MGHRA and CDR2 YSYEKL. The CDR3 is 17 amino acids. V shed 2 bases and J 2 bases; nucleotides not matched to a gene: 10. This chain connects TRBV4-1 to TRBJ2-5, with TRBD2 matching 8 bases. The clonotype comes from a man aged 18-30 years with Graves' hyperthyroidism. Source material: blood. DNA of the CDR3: TGCGCCAGCAGCCAACCTTGGGTAGCGGGGAATCAAGAGACCCAGTACTTC. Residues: CASSQPWVAGNQETQYF.